The 20 T cell receptor beta chains below all came from one sample that was sequenced in a study of blood T cell repertoires in COVID-19. The data were produced by immunoSEQ multiplex PCR, yet TCRdb's version contains in-frame clones alone and is incomplete. This table has over 250,000 clones, roughly 90% appearing once. Sequencing was carried out using peripheral blood. The receptors were gathered from a man aged 50 or older with acute or convalescent COVID-19.

The chain couples TRBV29-1 to TRBJ2-7; the D gene is possibly TRBD2 (6 bases). Germline V lookup: CDR1 SQVTM, CDR2 ANQGSEA. This CDR3 has 14 amino acids. The V gene lost 4 bases and the J gene lost 4 bases, with 17 bases spanning the gap. CDR3 sequence reads: CSVGVGSGGYEQYF. DNA of the CDR3: TGCAGCGTTGGGGTGGGGTCTGGGGGGTACGAGCAGTACTTC.

The chain employs TRBV27 and TRBJ1-1; D is perhaps TRBD1 (6 bases). The V end was cut by 7 bases, the J end by 6 bases, with 21 bases between. The CDR3 is made up of 15 amino acids. CDR1 and CDR2 from the germline V gene are MNHEY and SMNVEV (reference sequence). CDR3 sequence reads: CASTNLQGLGAEAFF. The DNA for the CDR3 is TGTGCCAGCACCAACCTGCAGGGGCTCGGGGCTGAAGCTTTCTTT.

This rearrangement joins TRBV5-4 to TRBJ2-3; D unresolved. This CDR3 spans 14 amino acids. V was cut by 3 bases and J by 3 bases, with 11 bases left in between. CDR1 is SGHNT and CDR2 is YYREEE in the germline V gene (reference sequence). The CDR3 coding sequence is TGTGCCAGCAGCTCCCACGGCGGAACAGATACGCAGTATTTT. It encodes CASSSHGGTDTQYF.

The V and J genes are TRBV12-3 or TRBV12-4 and TRBJ1-1, with D unclear. This CDR3 is built from 12 residues. The V end lost 7 bases, the J end lost 4 bases, and 10 bases lay between the germline ends. The CDR3 loop is CASNREGTEAFF. CDR3 DNA: TGTGCCAGCAATAGGGAGGGCACTGAAGCTTTCTTT.

The chain joins TRBV19 to TRBJ2-2; D is possibly TRBD2 (5 bases). CDR1 is LNHDA, CDR2 SQIVND, per germline (reference sequence). The V end was cut by 3 bases, the J end by 9 bases, with 14 bases between. The CDR3 loop spans 14 amino acids. The CDR3 protein is CASSIGMEVWELFF. The CDR3 region has the DNA TGTGCCAGTAGTATTGGAATGGAGGTCTGGGAGCTGTTTTTT.

CDR3 sequence: CASSLDLRRGNTIYF. CDR3 nucleotide sequence: TGTGCCAGCAGCTTAGACCTCCGGAGGGGAAACACCATATATTTT. V and J are TRBV7-2 and TRBJ1-3, with D unclear. Trimming removed 1 base from V and 4 bases from J, with 11 bases in between. Germline V lookup: CDR1 SGHTA, CDR2 FQGNSA. The CDR3 is 15 amino acids.

The rearrangement links TRBV6-6 to TRBJ2-1; D is unresolved. V was shortened by 8 bases and J by 2 bases, with 13 bases between the two germline ends. In germline, CDR1 is MNHNY, CDR2 SVGAGI (reference sequence). The CDR3 consists of 14 residues. The CDR3 nucleotides are TGTGCCAGCCGACGTCCGAGCGCCTACAATGAGCAGTTCTTC. Translation gives CASRRPSAYNEQFF.

The gene calls are TRBV19 and TRBJ2-7, with 8 positions matching TRBD1. CDR3 length equals 15 residues. V gave up 3 bases and J gave up 2 bases; unmatched junction bases: 6. Germline CDR1 reads LNHDA; CDR2 reads SQIVND (reference sequence). This CDR3 is CASSMSRGQTYEQYF. CDR3 bases: TGTGCCAGTAGTATGAGCAGGGGGCAAACCTACGAGCAGTACTTC.

The chain uses TRBV11-2 and TRBJ1-3; 8 nucleotides match TRBD1. Germline values: CDR1 SGHAT, CDR2 FQNNGV. CDR3 length: 15 amino acids. V dropped 2 bases and J dropped 4; count of bases not matched to a gene: 4. The CDR3 reads CASSLRTGSGNTIYF. For the CDR3, the DNA is TGTGCCAGCAGCTTACGGACAGGGTCAGGAAACACCATATATTTT.

The V call is TRBV29-1, the J call TRBJ1-3; tentatively, D is TRBD1 (5 bases). Germline V gene lookup returns CDR1 SQVTM and CDR2 ANQGSEA. The CDR3 is made up of 11 amino acids. V dropped 6 bases and J dropped 3 bases, with 6 bases sitting between them. The CDR3 here is CSVRVGNTIYF. CDR3 DNA: TGCAGCGTCAGGGTTGGAAACACCATATATTTT.

The sample holds many counts of this clone. V and J are TRBV14 and TRBJ2-3; a possible D gene is TRBD2 (6 bases). Germline values: CDR1 SGHDN, CDR2 FVKESK. This CDR3 has 18 residues. Trimming took off 2 bases at V and 2 bases at J, with 20 bases between the two ends. The DNA for the CDR3 is TGTGCCAGCAGCCAAAATCCACAACTAGCTAGGTCCACAGATACGCAGTATTTT. Translated: CASSQNPQLARSTDTQYF.

The sample holds one count of this clone. The chain combines TRBV6-6 with TRBJ2-2, with TRBD2 identical over 11 bases. V shed 5 bases, J shed 6 bases, and the junction held 5 bases outside the gene matches. Germline CDR1 reads MNHNY; CDR2 reads SVGAGI (reference sequence). The CDR3 length is 15 residues. CDR3 residues: CASSRLAGGPGELFF. The DNA of the CDR3 is TGTGCCAGCAGTAGGCTAGCGGGGGGCCCCGGGGAGCTGTTTTTT.

V is TRBV6-5 and J is TRBJ1-2; D unclear. The CDR3 runs 12 residues. The germline V gene encodes CDR1 MNHEY and CDR2 SVGAGI. Trimming shortened V by 6 bases and J by 1 base, and 6 bases separated the two germline ends. The CDR3 is CASRQINYGYTF. In DNA, the CDR3 is TGTGCCAGCAGACAGATTAACTATGGCTACACCTTC.

For the CDR3, the DNA is TGTGCCAGCAGCAAGAGCGGGGGGTACACCGGGGAGCTGTTTTTT. Translation: CASSKSGGYTGELFF. This rearrangement joins TRBV5-4 to TRBJ2-2; 9 bases agree with TRBD2. Trimming at V came to 4 bases and at J to 3 bases, leaving 4 bases not matched to a gene. Germline V lookup: CDR1 SGHNT, CDR2 YYREEE (reference sequence). This CDR3 has 15 amino acids. The full variable domain, its missing parts supplied by reference TRBV5-4 and TRBJ2-2, is ETGVTQSPTHLIKTRGQQVTLRCSSQSGHNTVSWYQQALGQGPQFIFQYYREEENGRGNFPPRFSGLQFPNYSSELNVNALELDDSALYLCASSKSGGYTGELFFGEGSRLTVL.

The chain has TRBV6-1 and TRBJ2-2; 14 positions match TRBD2. The V segment lost 4 bases and the J segment 5 bases; nucleotides outside the gene matches: 6. Looked up from germline, CDR1 is MNHNS and CDR2 is SASEGT. The CDR3 has 17 residues. The CDR3 coding sequence is TGTGCCAGCAGTGGGACTAGCGGGGGGCCGGGGACCGGGGAGCTGTTTTTT. Protein product: CASSGTSGGPGTGELFF.

The chain links TRBV18 to TRBJ2-5; 10 bases are shared with TRBD2. CDR1 and CDR2 (germline): KGHSH, LQKENI. The CDR3 extends over 16 amino acids. V shed 0 bases, J shed 4 bases, and the junction held 5 bases outside the gene matches. This CDR3 reads CASSPPASGGLETQYF. The CDR3 nucleotides read TGTGCCAGCTCACCACCGGCTAGCGGGGGTCTAGAGACCCAGTACTTC.

CDR3 loop: CASSLQPGGTGYGYTF. In nucleotides, the CDR3 is TGCGCCAGCAGCCTACAACCGGGCGGTACAGGCTATGGCTACACCTTC. This rearrangement joins TRBV4-1 to TRBJ1-2; D may be TRBD1 (5 bases). The CDR3 is 16 amino acids. Trimming shortened V by 4 bases and J by 4 bases, and 19 bases separated the two germline ends. Germline CDR1 and CDR2: MGHRA and YSYEKL.

The rearrangement joins TRBV6-6 to TRBJ1-1, with D unclear. The germline V and J ends were trimmed by 2 bases and 2 bases, with 6 bases remaining between them. This CDR3 comprises 13 residues. Germline loops: CDR1 MNHNY, CDR2 SVGAGI (reference sequence). The CDR3 spells CASSYERNTEAFF. The CDR3, as DNA: TGTGCCAGCAGTTACGAGCGAAACACTGAAGCTTTCTTT.

The V gene is TRBV5-1, the J gene TRBJ1-1, with TRBD1 as a possible D gene (6 bases). CDR1 SGHRS and CDR2 YFSETQ come from the germline V gene. The V gene lost 4 bases and the J gene lost 5 bases, with 18 bases spanning the gap. The length of the CDR3 is 15 residues. In nucleotides, the CDR3 is TGCGCCAGCAGCCCCTCGGGGGGGGCTAGAACTGAAGCTTTCTTT. It encodes CASSPSGGARTEAFF.

The chain is built from TRBV4-2 and TRBJ2-2; no reliable D call. V gave up 0 bases and J gave up 4 bases, with 9 bases separating them. This CDR3 contains 15 residues. CDR1 LGHNA and CDR2 YNFKEQ come from the germline V gene. DNA for the CDR3: TGTGCCAGCAGCCAAGATGCAGGATTCACCGGGGAGCTGTTTTTT. Translating it yields CASSQDAGFTGELFF.